This T cell receptor (beta chain) was profiled in a study of blood T cell repertoires in COVID-19. Across the whole study: Specimens from acute and convalescent COVID-19 originated in the United States, Italy and Spain. PBMCs, B-cell-depleted T cells, or T cells provided the cDNA or gDNA that made up the material.

Trimming cost V 3 bases and J 5 bases, with 13 bases left between them. Germline assignment: CDR1 KGHSH and CDR2 LQKENI. The CDR3 has 14 residues. Repertoires were generated with immunoSEQ multiplex PCR, while TCRdb's copy carries only in-frame clones and drops some. The sample lists 76,000 or so clones; roughly 89% were seen once. V is TRBV18 and J is TRBJ2-5; weak D call: TRBD1 (5 bases). The sample consisted of peripheral blood. This clonotype was sampled from a man aged 25 to 45 with acute or convalescent COVID-19. For the CDR3, the DNA is TGTGCCAGCTCACCGACGGCTTCAGGGGAGACCCAGTACTTC. This encodes CASSPTASGETQYF.